This T cell receptor beta chain was captured in a study of shared clonotypes between healthy human individuals (dated by TCRdb to the early 2020s). Describing the broader study: A couple of women and three men aged 18 to 49 years were included in the cohort. For each donor, CD4 naive and CD4 memory were each given three plates, CD8 naive was given two plates, and CD8 memory was given one plate. To estimate repertoire size and how much clonotypes are shared between individuals, the study performed deep sequencing of blood TCR repertoires from five healthy adults. To increase sequencing depth and limit assay-specific biases, TCR repertoire library preparation and sequencing were carried out by different laboratories using diverse techniques. Per donor, leukapheresis produced somewhere between about 0.8 and 9 billion PBMCs. What the work shows at the level of the full study, not this receptor alone: Sharing across a handful of donors was observed for around 5% of naive CD4, over 3% of naive CD8, 2.3% of memory CD4, and over 0.3% of memory CD8 clonotypes. Sampling was restricted to blood, and TCR repertoires in tissue are likely to differ from TCR repertoires in blood. Clonotypes shared by all four sorted-subset donors showed higher generation probabilities than non-shared clonotypes. Incomplete sequencing was indicated by rarefaction of sorted-subset datasets, despite the large sequencing depth. Based on pairwise subsampling, the degree of clonotype sharing among donors was expected to be affected by sequencing depth. Estimated clonotype richness was generally larger for naive than for memory subsets. Because the study included only a small number of donors, the genetic and exposure-history diversity represented was limited.

The donors were healthy, HIV-negative adults who had no recently reported acute infections or vaccinations. All donors were Caucasian adults living in Nashville, Tennessee, USA. Magnetic negative selection was used to enrich CD4+ T cells, after which naive cells were positively selected on CD45RA and the negative fraction became the memory subset. After blood collection by leukapheresis, PBMCs were isolated using Ficoll-Histopaque density gradient centrifugation and then cryopreserved in the vapor phase of liquid nitrogen. Purity and quantity of every magnetically sorted T cell population were checked by analytical flow cytometry. Genomic DNA was isolated from every sorted fraction and measured by UV absorbance on a Nanodrop 2000c. There are 14 amino acids in the CDR3, from cysteine to phenylalanine inclusive. Of all the DNA, just the CDR3 is kept, 42 bases in frame from base 1. CDR1 and CDR2, per the germline V gene, are LGHNA and YSLEER. Unmatched junction bases come to 7, with V trimmed by 5 bases and J by 8 bases.

Using the deep immunoSEQ assay, TCR CDR3 regions were amplified from genomic DNA by multiplex PCR. For each cell subset, the extracted genomic DNA was distributed evenly across all wells of several immunoSEQ 96-well plates, and each plate served as one replicate. For sorted subsets, each replicate PCR was loaded with about 0.2 ug genomic DNA, equivalent to 30,000 or so T cell genomes. The purified libraries were quantified using a Qubit 3.0 fluorometer, sized with a Bioanalyzer 2100, and then quantified again using the KAPA Library Quantification kit. Every immunoSEQ 96-well plate was sequenced on a separate single-read 150-cycle Illumina NextSeq 550 flow cell. From the authors' description of their analysis: Because the immunoSEQ output held only junctional sequences and lacked quality scores, the filtering could not match the filtering applied to full-length reads. Sequences were annotated with PyIR, a Python wrapper for IgBLAST v1.9, using IMGT germline references to assign V/J genes and CDR3. Reads were removed for weak V/J assignments (E-value above 1e-6), missing CDR3, stop codons, out-of-frame junctions, or ambiguous translated residues. V3J clonotypes were defined as sequences sharing the same inferred V gene, J gene, and CDR3 amino acid sequence. The percentage overlap between two repertoires was calculated by dividing the number of shared unique clonotypes by the size of the smaller repertoire. Richness of each repertoire was evaluated using RTK rarefaction, the Chao1 estimator, and Recon v2.1 estimates of unobserved clonotypes. Generation probabilities for all TCRbeta clonotypes obtained by the gDNA method from a handful of donors were computed using OLGA. What TCRdb holds here is the immuneACCESS table cut down to in-frame rearrangements. Part of the clones is not present; checked against another copy, under half of the missing clones reflect an unresolved V gene, and the others are unexplained. For V, J and clone size, that table is used; D and trimming come from the DNA. The sample yields about 960,000 clones; approximately 80% were counted once. The top ten constitute about 1.5% of the sample.

Concerning this clone itself: Its antigen is currently not known. The input lacks base qualities; no much larger clone sits a single base away.

The sample was memory CD4+ T cells sorted from blood. The sample's cell subset or site label is to be understood as: CD45RA-negative fraction. This TCR was sampled from a man in his late teens or twenties in good health. Here the chain combines TRBV4-3 and TRBJ1-4; 8 nucleotides in the junction match TRBD1. The CDR3 reads as follows: CASSSGTGEEKLFF. DNA sequence: TGCGCCAGCAGCTCTGGGACAGGCGAAGAAAAACTGTTTTTT.